Below, one T cell receptor (beta chain) is given with its context. Three rounds of nested PCR, following a modified ARM-PCR protocol, produced the TCRbeta library. TCRdb analysed the multiplex PCR reads with MiXCR anew, one entry per CDR3 protein. This table has roughly 120,000 distinct CDR3 sequences, about 75% appearing once. These data belong to a study of tumor and adjacent non-tumor tissue in lung cancer. This CDR3 spans 12 amino acids. V was shortened by 8 bases and J by 6 bases, with 10 bases between the two germline ends. Germline V lookup: CDR1 WNHNN, CDR2 SYGVQD (reference sequence). The template was RNA from unsorted bulk tissue.

The sequenced material came from lung tumor tissue. The source is a woman aged 60 to 75 with non-small cell lung cancer. V and J are TRBV10-1 and TRBJ2-2; the D is unclear. The CDR3 DNA sequence: TGCGCCAGCGGCAGAATTGCCGGGGAGCTGTTTTTT. This gives the protein CASGRIAGELFF.